The sequence of this T cell receptor (beta chain) was determined in a study of lymphopenia after photon versus proton radiotherapy. The method was immunoSEQ multiplex PCR; TCRdb's version includes in-frame clones alone and lacks a portion of them. The sample has 30,000 to 40,000 clones, approximately 80% seen once. Whole-study findings and limits: Only patients who died were analyzed for survival; proton advantage is unproven. After the lymphocyte nadir, photon-treated repertoires showed oligoclonal expansion, especially of CD8+ Temra cells.

As to this clone: Antigen: not known.

The germline V gene encodes CDR1 MNHNY and CDR2 SVGAGI (reference sequence). The CDR3 consists of 16 residues. The J segment lost 5 bases and the V segment lost 0 bases, leaving 4 bases of the junction unmatched. This material consisted of peripheral blood, taken from a patient treated with proton-based radiotherapy. The source of this sequence is a woman in her seventies with pancreatic cancer. The chain joins TRBV6-6 to TRBJ1-5; 10 nucleotides align to TRBD1. In nucleotides, the CDR3 is TGTGCCAGCAGTTACTCGATGACAGGGGGCGATCAGCCCCAGCATTTT. It codes for CASSYSMTGGDQPQHF.